This TCR beta chain was recovered during a study of cytomegalovirus exposure and HLA in healthy donors. Points from the study as a whole: Analysis performed later found approximately 17,000 TCR beta sequences associated with HLA alleles at 0.05 false discovery rate. Most sequenced TCRs were rare (though some public TCRs occurred in many donors).

Donors were ostensibly healthy at sampling, although undocumented immune exposures were probable. PCR amplification relied on 60 Vbeta primers (plus 13 Jbeta primers). Original processing methods: Later analysis identified 65 million to 80 million unique TCR beta chains, 10 million to 12 million shared. TCRdb's table, derived via immunoSEQ multiplex PCR, lists solely in-frame clones and lacks some. That table gives V, J and clone size, and the DNA gave D and trimming. The sample consists of fewer than 100,000 clones, 60% to 75% of them appearing once. A remark on this clone: The antigen remains undetermined.

CDR3 length: 13 residues. In germline, CDR1 is LNHDA, CDR2 SQIVND (reference sequence). V lost 5 bases and J 3 bases, leaving 10 bases between the germline ends. Sequencing used PBMCs. The clonotype comes from a female donor in good health and CMV-seronegative. The chain uses TRBV19 and TRBJ1-1; D is unresolved. The CDR3 loop reads CASSYQLDTEAFF. CDR3 DNA: TGTGCCAGTAGTTACCAACTTGACACTGAAGCTTTCTTT.